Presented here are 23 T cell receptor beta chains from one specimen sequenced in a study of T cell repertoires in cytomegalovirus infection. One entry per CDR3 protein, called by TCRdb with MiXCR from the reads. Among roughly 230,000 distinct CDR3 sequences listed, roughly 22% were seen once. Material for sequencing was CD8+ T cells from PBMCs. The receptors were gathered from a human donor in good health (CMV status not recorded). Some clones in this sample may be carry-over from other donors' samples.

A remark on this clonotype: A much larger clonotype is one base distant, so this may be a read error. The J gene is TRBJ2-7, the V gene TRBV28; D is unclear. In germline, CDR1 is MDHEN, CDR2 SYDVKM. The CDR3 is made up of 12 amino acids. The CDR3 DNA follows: TGTGCCAGCAGTTTTTCTGCCTACAAGCAGTACTTC. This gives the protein CASSFSAYKQYF.

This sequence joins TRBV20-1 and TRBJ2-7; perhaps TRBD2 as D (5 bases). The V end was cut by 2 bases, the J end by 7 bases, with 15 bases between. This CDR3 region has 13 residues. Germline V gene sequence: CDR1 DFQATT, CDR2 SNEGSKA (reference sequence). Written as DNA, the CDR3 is TGCAGTGCTAGACTGGAGGAAGAGGGTGAGCAGTACTTC. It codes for CSARLEEEGEQYF.

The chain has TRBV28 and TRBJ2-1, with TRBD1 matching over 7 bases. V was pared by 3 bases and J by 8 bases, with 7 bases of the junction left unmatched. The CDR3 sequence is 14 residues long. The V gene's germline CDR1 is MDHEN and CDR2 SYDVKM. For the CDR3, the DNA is TGTGCCAGCAGTTTGTTACAGGGGTTGGATGAGCAGTTCTTC. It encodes CASSLLQGLDEQFF.

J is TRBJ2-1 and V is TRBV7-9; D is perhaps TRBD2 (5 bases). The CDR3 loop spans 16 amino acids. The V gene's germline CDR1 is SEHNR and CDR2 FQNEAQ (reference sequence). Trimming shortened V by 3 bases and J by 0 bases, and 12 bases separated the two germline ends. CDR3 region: CASSLPPTSSYNEQFF. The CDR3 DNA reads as TGTGCCAGCAGCTTGCCGCCCACTAGCTCCTACAATGAGCAGTTCTTC.

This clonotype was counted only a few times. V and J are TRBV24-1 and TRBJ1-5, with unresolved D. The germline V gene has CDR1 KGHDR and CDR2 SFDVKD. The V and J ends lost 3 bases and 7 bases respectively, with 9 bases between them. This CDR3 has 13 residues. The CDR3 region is CATSDMAWQPQHF. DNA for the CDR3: TGTGCCACCAGTGATATGGCGTGGCAGCCCCAGCATTTT.

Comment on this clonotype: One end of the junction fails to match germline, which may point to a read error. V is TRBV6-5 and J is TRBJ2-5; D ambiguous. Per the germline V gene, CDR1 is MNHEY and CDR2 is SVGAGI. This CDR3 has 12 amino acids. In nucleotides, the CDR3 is TGTGCCAGCAGTGATCTAGAACAGACCCGGTACTTC. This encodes CASSDLEQTRYF.

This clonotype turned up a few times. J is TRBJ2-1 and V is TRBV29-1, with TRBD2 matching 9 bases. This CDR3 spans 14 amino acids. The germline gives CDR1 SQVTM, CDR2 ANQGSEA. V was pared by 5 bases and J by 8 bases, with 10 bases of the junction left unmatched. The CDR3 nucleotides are TGCAGCGTTCCTAAGCGGGGGGCCGTCGATGAGCAGTTCTTC. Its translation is CSVPKRGAVDEQFF.

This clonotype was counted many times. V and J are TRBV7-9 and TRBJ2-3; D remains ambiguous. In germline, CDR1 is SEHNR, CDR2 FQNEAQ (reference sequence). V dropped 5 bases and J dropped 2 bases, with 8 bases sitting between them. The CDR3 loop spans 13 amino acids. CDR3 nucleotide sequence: TGTGCCAGCAGCGTACCAAACACAGATACGCAGTATTTT. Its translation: CASSVPNTDTQYF.

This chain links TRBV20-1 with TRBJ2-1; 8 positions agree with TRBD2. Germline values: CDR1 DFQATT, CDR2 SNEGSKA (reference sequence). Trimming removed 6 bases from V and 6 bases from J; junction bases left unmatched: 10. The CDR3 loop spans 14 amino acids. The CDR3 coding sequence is TGCAGTGCCCCGGGACTAGTTATCTCCAATGAGCAGTTCTTC. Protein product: CSAPGLVISNEQFF.

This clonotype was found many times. CDR3 sequence (DNA): TGTGCCAGCAGCTCTACAGGGGTCAATCAGCCCCAGCATTTT. Amino acids: CASSSTGVNQPQHF. The chain carries TRBV6-2 or TRBV6-3 and TRBJ1-5; 7 bases agree with TRBD1. V was pared by 6 bases and J by 3 bases, with 5 bases of the junction left unmatched. This CDR3 is built from 14 residues. Germline loops: CDR1 MNHEY, CDR2 SVGEGT.

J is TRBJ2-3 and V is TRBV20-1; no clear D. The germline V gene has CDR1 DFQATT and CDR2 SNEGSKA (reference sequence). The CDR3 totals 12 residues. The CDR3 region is CTYPLVSDTQYF. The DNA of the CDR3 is TGCACCTATCCTCTAGTCTCAGATACGCAGTATTTT.

The CDR3 reads CASSPFLRLDTEAFF. In DNA, the CDR3 is TGTGCCAGCAGTCCCTTCTTGAGGTTAGACACTGAAGCTTTCTTT. The chain recombines TRBV28 with TRBJ1-1, with D unresolved. Germline CDR1 is MDHEN and CDR2 is SYDVKM. This CDR3 region has 15 residues. Between the trimmed V and J ends, which lost 5 bases and 3 bases, there was a span of 16 bases.

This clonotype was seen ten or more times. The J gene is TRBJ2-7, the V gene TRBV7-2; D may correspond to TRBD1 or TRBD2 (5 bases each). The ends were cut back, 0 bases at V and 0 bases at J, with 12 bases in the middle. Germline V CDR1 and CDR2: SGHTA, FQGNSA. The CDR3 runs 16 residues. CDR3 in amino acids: CASSLAHSGSSYEQYF. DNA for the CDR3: TGTGCCAGCAGCTTAGCCCATTCAGGGAGCTCCTACGAGCAGTACTTC.

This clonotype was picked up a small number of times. DNA for the CDR3: TGTGCCAGCAGGGGCGGAGCGGAGGGGACCCAGTACTTC. Its translation: CASRGGAEGTQYF. The V call is TRBV2, the J call TRBJ2-5, with a tentative D call TRBD2 (6 bases). Trimming stripped 6 bases from V and 7 bases from J, with 15 bases between. The CDR3 sequence is 13 residues long. Per the germline V gene, CDR1 is SNHLY and CDR2 is FYNNEI.

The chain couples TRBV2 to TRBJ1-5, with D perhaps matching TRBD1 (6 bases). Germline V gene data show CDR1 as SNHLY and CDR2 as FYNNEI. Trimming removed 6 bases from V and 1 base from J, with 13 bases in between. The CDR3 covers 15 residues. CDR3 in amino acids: CASRTGRGSNQPQHF. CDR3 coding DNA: TGTGCCAGCAGGACGGGGAGGGGGAGCAATCAGCCCCAGCATTTT.

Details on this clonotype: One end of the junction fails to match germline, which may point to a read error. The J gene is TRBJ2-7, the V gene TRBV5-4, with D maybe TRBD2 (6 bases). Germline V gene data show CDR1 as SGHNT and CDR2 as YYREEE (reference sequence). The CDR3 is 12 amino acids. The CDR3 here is CTSSPWGDEQYF. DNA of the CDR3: TGTACCAGCAGCCCGTGGGGGGACGAGCAGTACTTC.

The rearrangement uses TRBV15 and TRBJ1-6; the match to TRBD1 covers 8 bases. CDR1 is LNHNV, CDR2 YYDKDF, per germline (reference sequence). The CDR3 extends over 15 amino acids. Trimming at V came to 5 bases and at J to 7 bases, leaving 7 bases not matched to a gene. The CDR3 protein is CATSGYRDRNSPLHF. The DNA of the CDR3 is TGTGCCACCAGCGGATACCGGGACAGGAATTCACCCCTCCACTTT. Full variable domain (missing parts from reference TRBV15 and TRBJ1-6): DAMVIQNPRYQVTQFGKPVTLSCSQTLNHNVMYWYQQKSSQAPKLLFHYYDKDFNNEADTPDNFQSRRPNTSFCFLDIRSPGLGDTAMYLCATSGYRDRNSPLHFGNGTRLTVT.

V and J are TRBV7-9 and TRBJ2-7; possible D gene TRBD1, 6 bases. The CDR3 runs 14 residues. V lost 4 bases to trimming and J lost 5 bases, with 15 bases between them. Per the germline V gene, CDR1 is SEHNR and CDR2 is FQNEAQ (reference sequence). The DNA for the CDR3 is TGTGCCAGCAGCTCGGGACACCCCCGCGACGAGCAGTACTTC. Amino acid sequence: CASSSGHPRDEQYF.

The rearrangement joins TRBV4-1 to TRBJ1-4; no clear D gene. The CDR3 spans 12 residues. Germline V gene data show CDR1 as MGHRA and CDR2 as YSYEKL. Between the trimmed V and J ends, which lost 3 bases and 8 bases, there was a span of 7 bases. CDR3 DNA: TGCGCCAGCAGCCACCCGTACGAAAAACTGTTTTTT. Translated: CASSHPYEKLFF.

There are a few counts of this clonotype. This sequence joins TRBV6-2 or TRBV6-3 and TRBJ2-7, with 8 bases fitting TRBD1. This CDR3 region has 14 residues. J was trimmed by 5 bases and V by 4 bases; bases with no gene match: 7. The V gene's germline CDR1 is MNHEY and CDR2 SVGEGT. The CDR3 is CASSSDRVPNEQYF. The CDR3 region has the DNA TGTGCCAGCAGTTCGGACAGGGTGCCGAACGAGCAGTACTTC.

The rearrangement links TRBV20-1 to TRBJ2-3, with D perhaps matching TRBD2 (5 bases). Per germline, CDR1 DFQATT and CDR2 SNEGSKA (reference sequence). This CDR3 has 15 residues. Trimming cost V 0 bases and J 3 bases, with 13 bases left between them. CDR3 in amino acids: CSAREAPGVTDTQYF. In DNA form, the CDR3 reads TGCAGTGCTAGAGAAGCACCCGGGGTAACAGATACGCAGTATTTT.

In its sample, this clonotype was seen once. The CDR3 here is CATTGTTNTEAFF. CDR3 in DNA: TGTGCCACCACTGGGACAACCAACACTGAAGCTTTCTTT. The chain couples TRBV15 to TRBJ1-1; weak D call: TRBD1 (6 bases). The CDR3 spans 13 residues. The germline V gene encodes CDR1 LNHNV and CDR2 YYDKDF (reference sequence). Trimming pared 7 bases from V and 2 bases from J, leaving 11 bases between.

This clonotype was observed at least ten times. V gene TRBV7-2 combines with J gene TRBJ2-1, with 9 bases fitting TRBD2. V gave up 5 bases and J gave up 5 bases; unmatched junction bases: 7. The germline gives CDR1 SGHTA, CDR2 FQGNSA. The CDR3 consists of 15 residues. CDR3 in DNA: TGTGCCAGCAGCCCAAGCGGGGGGTGGAACAATGAGCAGTTCTTC. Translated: CASSPSGGWNNEQFF.